This TCR beta chain was captured by sequencing in a study of OX40 agonist ivuxolimab in advanced cancers. Findings of the study overall: Clonal expansion was among the lowest in partial responders at 0.1-3.0 mg/kg, especially CD8+.

With 4 bases removed from V and 1 base from J, the gap between germline ends came to 16 bases. The CDR3 loop spans 16 amino acids. CDR1 is MRHNA, CDR2 SNTAGT, per germline. Sequencing used immunoSEQ multiplex PCR; TCRdb keeps in-frame clones, though not all of them. In the table there are tens of thousands of clones, roughly 90% of which are singletons. About this clone itself: Its target is unknown.

The sequences come from CD4+ or CD8+ T cells sorted from blood, collected in a trial of the OX40 agonist ivuxolimab. J is TRBJ1-1 and V is TRBV6-4; TRBD1 is a possible D gene (6 bases). This clonotype originated in an adult with an advanced solid tumor such as melanoma, head and neck, liver or kidney cancer. The CDR3 sequence is CASSAFPGGPNTEAFF. CDR3 DNA sequence: TGTGCCAGCAGTGCCTTCCCGGGGGGCCCGAACACTGAAGCTTTCTTT.